This TCR beta chain was documented in a study of sequential checkpoint blockade in melanoma. As to treatment: randomized to nivolumab then ipilimumab (arm A) or the reverse (arm B). No patient had prior DNA-damaging chemotherapy. Sorted cells were live CD3+CD8+, lacking CD19 and CD56, from PBMCs. Sequencing was performed with immunoSEQ multiplex PCR; in TCRdb, only in-frame clones are kept and a portion is missing. The sample shows tens of thousands of clones, about nine tenths of them seen only once. The TCR sequence derives from a human donor with melanoma. The sample was CD8+ T cells sorted from blood (inferred from file names), taken from a patient given nivolumab and ipilimumab in sequence.

Here the CDR3 reads CASTSSRGLRDQPQHF. The DNA for the CDR3 is TGTGCCAGCACCTCTTCCAGGGGGCTCCGGGATCAGCCCCAGCATTTT. The J gene is TRBJ1-5, the V gene TRBV28; 8 nucleotides match TRBD1. With V trimmed by 7 bases and J by 5 bases, 13 bases remained unmatched. This CDR3 has 16 amino acids. CDR1 and CDR2 from the germline V gene are MDHEN and SYDVKM.